The 23 T cell receptor beta chains listed next were all sequenced from one sample in a study of blood T cell repertoires in COVID-19. Sequencing used immunoSEQ multiplex PCR; TCRdb keeps in-frame clones, though not all of them. The table shows under 200,000 clones, with around nine tenths occurring only once. Sequenced material: peripheral blood. The receptors originated from a man between 18 and 35 years old with active or convalescent COVID-19.

The chain employs TRBV11-3 and TRBJ1-6; D ambiguous. V shed 2 bases and J shed 9 bases, with 14 bases lying between them. From germline, CDR1 is SGHNT and CDR2 YENEEA. This CDR3 contains 15 residues. This chain's CDR3 is CASSLRAGGGSPLHF. The CDR3 coding sequence is TGTGCCAGCAGCTTAAGGGCGGGAGGAGGTTCACCCCTCCACTTT.

V gene TRBV6-1 combines with J gene TRBJ2-2; 14 nucleotides match TRBD2. CDR3 length: 18 residues. J was trimmed by 2 bases and V by 4 bases; bases with no gene match: 6. Germline CDR1 reads MNHNS; CDR2 reads SASEGT. CDR3 sequence reads: CASSGGLAGDFNTGELFF. DNA of the CDR3: TGTGCCAGCAGTGGGGGACTAGCGGGAGACTTTAACACCGGGGAGCTGTTTTTT.

The chain uses TRBV24-1 and TRBJ2-3; 8 nucleotides agree with TRBD1. V lost 3 bases and J lost 3; bases outside the gene matches: 10. Looked up from germline, CDR1 is KGHDR and CDR2 is SFDVKD. The CDR3 has 17 residues. The CDR3 sequence: CATSDIQGEKVTDTQYF. The CDR3 DNA is TGTGCCACCAGTGATATACAGGGGGAAAAGGTGACAGATACGCAGTATTTT.

V usage is TRBV19 and J usage is TRBJ1-2; D unresolved. Trimming left V 1 base short and J 2 bases short, with 11 bases between. The CDR3 sequence is 15 residues long. CDR1 and CDR2 from the germline V gene are LNHDA and SQIVND (reference sequence). Written as DNA, the CDR3 is TGTGCCAGTAGTATAGTTGGCCAGTTGAACTATGGCTACACCTTC. Translation gives CASSIVGQLNYGYTF.

The chain carries TRBV27 and TRBJ1-1, with a tentative D call TRBD1 (6 bases). The V gene lost 3 bases and the J gene lost 0 bases, with 8 bases spanning the gap. CDR3 length: 14 residues. CDR1 and CDR2 from the germline V gene are MNHEY and SMNVEV (reference sequence). This chain's CDR3 is CASSLGAMNTEAFF. CDR3 coding DNA: TGTGCCAGCAGTTTGGGGGCAATGAACACTGAAGCTTTCTTT.

This chain's CDR3 is CASGQGTGTYEQYF. The CDR3 DNA reads as TGTGCCAGCGGCCAGGGGACGGGGACCTACGAGCAGTACTTC. The chain is built from TRBV11-2 and TRBJ2-7; perhaps TRBD1 as D (6 bases). The CDR3 length is 14 residues. CDR1 SGHAT and CDR2 FQNNGV come from the germline V gene. The V gene lost 8 bases and the J gene lost 2 bases, with 16 bases spanning the gap.

This chain joins TRBV7-9 and TRBJ2-7; 8 bases match TRBD1. J lost 1 base, V lost 5 bases, and 7 bases had no gene match. Germline V CDR1 and CDR2: SEHNR, FQNEAQ (reference sequence). The CDR3 extends over 15 amino acids. The CDR3 DNA follows: TGTGCCAGCAGCCAATCCAGACAGGGGTCCTACGAGCAGTACTTC. This gives the protein CASSQSRQGSYEQYF.

The chain uses TRBV11-3 and TRBJ1-2; 9 bases agree with TRBD1. Germline CDR1 and CDR2: SGHNT and YENEEA. The V and J ends lost 6 bases and 6 bases, in that order; junction bases with no gene match: 8. The CDR3 loop spans 14 amino acids. CDR3 nucleotide sequence: TGTGCCAGCAGTCCCACCGGGACAGGGAATGGCTACACCTTC. Amino acid sequence: CASSPTGTGNGYTF.

This clone was found a few times. The chain couples TRBV6-5 to TRBJ2-1; TRBD2 aligns across 10 bases. V trimming: 2 bases; J trimming: 7 bases; junction bases outside the gene matches: 8. The germline CDR1 and CDR2 sequences are MNHEY and SVGAGI. This CDR3 contains 16 residues. This chain's CDR3 is CASSYLPSGSINEQFF. In DNA, the CDR3 is TGTGCCAGCAGTTACCTCCCTAGCGGGAGCATTAATGAGCAGTTCTTC.

The chain joins TRBV2 to TRBJ2-7; 8 bases agree with TRBD1. V was pared by 1 base and J by 4 bases, with 12 bases of the junction left unmatched. There are 17 residues in the CDR3. Germline lookup yields CDR1 SNHLY and CDR2 FYNNEI. CDR3: CASSEVLVGQAAYEQYF. CDR3 nucleotides: TGTGCCAGCAGTGAAGTCTTAGTGGGACAGGCGGCGTACGAGCAGTACTTC.

The V call is TRBV11-3, the J call TRBJ2-3, with TRBD1 identical over 12 bases. CDR1 and CDR2 (germline): SGHNT, YENEEA. The V gene end was trimmed by 5 bases and the J gene end by 3 bases; junction bases not matched to a gene: 9. CDR3 length: 17 residues. CDR3 sequence reads: CASSLGTGGSGTDTQYF. CDR3 DNA: TGTGCCAGCAGCCTGGGGACAGGGGGCAGCGGGACAGATACGCAGTATTTT.

The V gene is TRBV5-1, the J gene TRBJ1-4, with 9 bases aligning to TRBD1. The CDR3 runs 14 residues. V lost 3 bases, J lost 8 bases, and 5 bases stayed unmatched. Germline CDR1 reads SGHRS; CDR2 reads YFSETQ. The CDR3 DNA reads TGCGCCAGCAGCTCGCGGACAGGGGCGGAAAAACTGTTTTTT. Its translation is CASSSRTGAEKLFF. The full variable domain, completed using reference TRBV5-1 and TRBJ1-4, is KAGVTQTPRYLIKTRGQQVTLSCSPISGHRSVSWYQQTPGQGLQFLFEYFSETQRNKGNFPGRFSGRQFSNSRSEMNVSTLELGDSALYLCASSSRTGAEKLFFGSGTQLSVL.

J is TRBJ2-3 and V is TRBV24-1; D remains unclear. Per germline, CDR1 KGHDR and CDR2 SFDVKD. This CDR3 spans 16 amino acids. V dropped 0 bases and J dropped 2 bases, with 11 bases sitting between them. The CDR3 DNA is TGTGCCACCAGTGATTTGCAATCAGGTTACACAGATACGCAGTATTTT. Translation: CATSDLQSGYTDTQYF.

The chain carries TRBV11-2 and TRBJ1-2; maybe TRBD1 (6 bases). Deletions cut 1 base from V and 8 bases from J, with 26 bases between. The germline CDR1 and CDR2 sequences are SGHAT and FQNNGV. This CDR3 has 18 amino acids. CDR3 amino acids: CASSLVVPMRGRSVGYTF. The CDR3 region has the DNA TGTGCCAGCAGCTTAGTGGTTCCTATGCGGGGGCGGTCTGTCGGCTACACCTTC.

The chain has TRBV5-5 and TRBJ1-2, with D perhaps matching TRBD1 (6 bases). This CDR3 contains 17 residues. Germline-derived CDR1 and CDR2 are SGHKS and YYEKEE (reference sequence). The V end was cut by 0 bases, the J end by 0 bases, with 15 bases between. The CDR3 reads CASSLAVWTAANYGYTF. CDR3 bases: TGTGCCAGCAGCTTGGCAGTATGGACAGCCGCTAACTATGGCTACACCTTC.

This clone was picked up a small number of times. V is TRBV18 and J is TRBJ1-4; possible D gene TRBD1, 6 bases. The CDR3 length is 15 residues. Germline V gene lookup returns CDR1 KGHSH and CDR2 LQKENI. V dropped 1 base and J dropped 5 bases, with 11 bases sitting between them. The CDR3 bases are TGTGCCAGCTCACCACAGACAGGCACAAATGAAAAACTGTTTTTT. Translation: CASSPQTGTNEKLFF.

This clone has just one count. V usage is TRBV5-5 and J usage is TRBJ2-5; TRBD1 matches 7 bases. CDR3 length: 13 amino acids. Germline values: CDR1 SGHKS, CDR2 YYEKEE (reference sequence). The V segment lost 1 base and the J segment 5 bases; nucleotides outside the gene matches: 2. The CDR3 bases are TGTGCCAGCAGCTTGACAGGGGCTGAGACCCAGTACTTC. It is translated as CASSLTGAETQYF.

The chain uses TRBV11-3 and TRBJ2-3; a possible D gene is TRBD1 (6 bases). The germline CDR1 and CDR2 sequences are SGHNT and YENEEA. The CDR3 is 14 amino acids. V was trimmed by 3 bases and J by 6 bases, leaving 13 bases between them. The CDR3 region is CASSFNRELDTQYF. The CDR3 DNA is TGTGCCAGCAGCTTTAACAGGGAGTTGGATACGCAGTATTTT.

This sequence joins TRBV14 and TRBJ2-3; no clear D. Germline assignment: CDR1 SGHDN and CDR2 FVKESK. With 3 bases removed from V and 6 bases from J, the gap between germline ends came to 16 bases. This CDR3 is 15 amino acids long. The CDR3 DNA reads as TGTGCCAGCAGCCAGATAGCTCCCGCCACGGATACGCAGTATTTT. As protein: CASSQIAPATDTQYF.

The chain uses TRBV10-3 and TRBJ1-2; 9 nucleotides line up with TRBD1. The germline CDR1 and CDR2 sequences are ENHRY and SYGVKD. The junction had 13 bases not matched to a gene; V was cut back by 4 bases and J by 4 bases. The CDR3 length is 17 residues. CDR3 in amino acids: CAISATITGGRLYGYTF. The CDR3, as DNA: TGTGCCATCAGTGCCACCATAACAGGGGGCCGACTCTATGGCTACACCTTC.

The chain carries TRBV6-2 or TRBV6-3 and TRBJ2-1; D ambiguous. This CDR3 is 15 amino acids long. Trimming removed 4 bases from V and 4 bases from J, with 14 bases in between. Germline assignment: CDR1 MNHEY and CDR2 SVGEGT. CDR3 nucleotide sequence: TGTGCCAGCAGTTTAGGAGCAGTAGCTTACAATGAGCAGTTCTTC. Its protein product is CASSLGAVAYNEQFF.

The chain links TRBV7-8 to TRBJ1-2; 7 bases fit TRBD1. The germline CDR1 and CDR2 sequences are SGHVS and FQNEAQ. The CDR3 runs to 11 residues. J gave up 5 bases and V 8 bases, and 2 bases lay outside the gene matches. The CDR3 sequence is CASGDSYGYTF. CDR3 DNA: TGTGCCAGCGGGGACAGTTATGGCTACACCTTC.

V gene TRBV7-9 combines with J gene TRBJ2-2; the D gene is possibly TRBD2 (5 bases). Trimming stripped 2 bases from V and 6 bases from J, with 16 bases between. The germline CDR1 and CDR2 sequences are SEHNR and FQNEAQ (reference sequence). CDR3 length equals 16 residues. The CDR3 loop is CASSLRTGNHAGELFF. The CDR3 DNA sequence: TGTGCCAGCAGCTTAAGGACGGGGAATCACGCCGGGGAGCTGTTTTTT.